Described below is a single TCR beta chain sequence and its context. What it binds is not known. This sample was included in a study of regulatory T cells in long-lasting Graves disease. Overall study: The criterion for persistent Graves' disease was over 5 years of antithyroid drugs with positive TSH receptor antibodies. Study results and caveats: More public clonotypes were shared by persistent patients (approximately 3,000) than by new patients (approximately 1,000). The study found TRBV28, TRBJ1-2 and TRBJ2-5 favored in persistent disease. Thyroid tissue was not sampled; only peripheral blood was.

The authors built TCR beta libraries using iRepertoire HTBI primers and Arm-PCR of CDR3 regions. TCRdb re-analysed the multiplex PCR reads in MiXCR, keeping a single row per CDR3 protein. This table holds 300,000 to 350,000 distinct CDR3 sequences, around 20% found once. Trimming removed 4 bases at V and 4 bases at J, with 18 bases between. Germline CDR1 reads SGHRS; CDR2 reads YFSETQ. The CDR3 has 15 residues. Noted time point: persistent/refractory GD, antithyroid drugs over 5 years with positive TRAb. PBMC RNA was the source of the TCR library. The specimen comprised peripheral blood mononuclear cells (PBMCs), sampled when the disease was refractory, from a patient treated with antithyroid drugs. This receptor was taken from a female donor with Graves disease. The chain has TRBV5-1 and TRBJ2-7, with a possible D match to TRBD2 (5 bases). The CDR3 sequence: CASSPDRSAGYEQYF. As DNA, the CDR3 is TGCGCCAGCAGCCCAGATCGTTCGGCGGGTTACGAGCAGTACTTC.